Below are 14 T cell receptor beta chains sequenced from a single sample in a study of circulating and synovial CD4+ cells in juvenile arthritis. Produced via immunoSEQ multiplex PCR; TCRdb's table is partial and in-frame only. The table shows around 13,000 clones, with 80% to 85% occurring only once. The material sequenced was CD4+ T cells from synovial fluid. These receptors were collected from a human patient with juvenile idiopathic arthritis. Some clones in this sample may be carry-over from other donors' samples.

V gene TRBV7-9 combines with J gene TRBJ1-2; TRBD1 agrees at 12 bases. The CDR3 has 17 amino acids. Germline lookup yields CDR1 SEHNR and CDR2 FQNEAQ (reference sequence). With 6 bases clipped from V and 8 bases from J, the junction kept 16 bases outside the gene matches. The CDR3 here is CASSFWDRGRKFGGYTF. As DNA, the CDR3 is TGTGCCAGCAGTTTTTGGGACAGGGGGCGAAAGTTTGGAGGCTACACCTTC. The variable domain in full, completed from reference TRBV7-9 and TRBJ1-2, reads DTGVSQNPRHKITKRGQNVTFRCDPISEHNRLYWYRQTLGQGPEFLTYFQNEAQLEKSRLLSDRFSAERPKGSFSTLEIQRTEQGDSAMYLCASSFWDRGRKFGGYTFGSGTRLTVV.

This chain links TRBV4-1 with TRBJ2-3; D remains unclear. Germline CDR1 reads MGHRA; CDR2 reads YSYEKL. The CDR3 consists of 13 residues. Trimming pared 4 bases from V and 4 bases from J, leaving 9 bases between. CDR3 sequence: CASSRFESDTQYF. The DNA of the CDR3 is TGCGCCAGCAGCCGCTTCGAGTCAGATACGCAGTATTTT.

Points on this clone: The same CDR3 can be traced to other DNA sequences in this sample. This sequence joins TRBV6-6 and TRBJ2-7; D is perhaps TRBD1 (6 bases). Germline V gene sequence: CDR1 MNHNY, CDR2 SVGAGI (reference sequence). The V end lost 2 bases, the J end lost 3 bases, and 11 bases lay between the germline ends. This CDR3 contains 14 residues. DNA for the CDR3: TGTGCCAGCAGTTACGGACAGTTTGGCTACGAGCAGTACTTC. This encodes CASSYGQFGYEQYF.

This clone was seen more than once but under ten times. This chain joins TRBV4-2 and TRBJ2-3, with 9 bases aligning to TRBD2. Germline values: CDR1 LGHNA, CDR2 YNFKEQ. Trimming removed 2 bases from V and 4 bases from J; junction bases left unmatched: 4. There are 15 residues in the CDR3. The CDR3 region is CASSQRRGGADTQYF. For the CDR3, the DNA is TGTGCCAGCAGCCAAAGGCGGGGGGGCGCAGATACGCAGTATTTT.

The V call is TRBV12-5, the J call TRBJ1-1; TRBD1 aligns across 7 bases. The CDR3 consists of 15 residues. Germline CDR1 and CDR2: LGHNT and FRNRAP. The ends lost 1 base at V and 1 base at J; junction bases unmatched: 3. This CDR3 is CASGLGQGRNTEAFF. CDR3 DNA sequence: TGTGCTAGTGGTTTGGGACAGGGCAGGAACACTGAAGCTTTCTTT.

Worth noting for this clone: The sample has other DNA sequences that encode this CDR3 too. This chain joins TRBV7-2 and TRBJ2-7, with 7 bases matching TRBD2. This CDR3 is 14 amino acids long. Germline CDR1 reads SGHTA; CDR2 reads FQGNSA. The trim removed 4 bases at V and 0 bases at J, leaving 3 bases unmatched. The CDR3 nucleotides are TGTGCCAGCAGCTCATGGACTAGCTCCTACGAGCAGTACTTC. It codes for CASSSWTSSYEQYF.

This clone rates as medium-sized. This chain uses TRBV5-6 with TRBJ2-3; the D gene is possibly TRBD1 (6 bases). The CDR3 has 15 amino acids. Germline CDR1 is SGHDT and CDR2 is YYEEEE. V was trimmed by 1 base and J by 1 base, leaving 10 bases between them. The CDR3 coding sequence is TGTGCCAGCAGCTTGAGACAGGCAGGCACAGATACGCAGTATTTT. As protein: CASSLRQAGTDTQYF.

V is TRBV5-1 and J is TRBJ2-7, with D tentatively TRBD1 (6 bases). Germline V gene sequence: CDR1 SGHRS, CDR2 YFSETQ. Trimming shortened V by 0 bases and J by 6 bases, and 13 bases separated the two germline ends. This CDR3 spans 14 amino acids. The CDR3 DNA is TGCGCCAGCAGCTTGGCTGGGGGCTTAAGCGAGCAGTACTTC. This codes for CASSLAGGLSEQYF.

This clone appeared a single time. The rearrangement links TRBV6-5 to TRBJ2-1; D is perhaps TRBD1 (5 bases). The germline V and J ends were trimmed by 2 bases and 8 bases, with 10 bases remaining between them. Germline lookup yields CDR1 MNHEY and CDR2 SVGAGI. The CDR3 sequence is 13 residues long. CDR3 sequence (DNA): TGTGCCAGCAGTTACAGCAGGGTGCATGAGCAGTTCTTC. Translation: CASSYSRVHEQFF.

This clone showed up just a few times. This rearrangement joins TRBV29-1 to TRBJ1-4, with a weak D call TRBD1 (5 bases). The CDR3 covers 13 residues. V lost 4 bases and J lost 7, with 13 bases in between. Germline V gene data show CDR1 as SQVTM and CDR2 as ANQGSEA. The CDR3 protein is CSVAGGGGEKLFF. In DNA, the CDR3 is TGCAGCGTTGCCGGTGGCGGGGGTGAAAAACTGTTTTTT.

The chain couples TRBV18 to TRBJ2-7; D is unresolved. The V end lost 0 bases, the J end lost 6 bases, and 6 bases lay between the germline ends. CDR1 is KGHSH and CDR2 is LQKENI in the germline V gene. This CDR3 contains 12 residues. CDR3 loop: CASSPPSGEQYF. The CDR3 DNA sequence: TGTGCCAGCTCACCACCGTCCGGCGAGCAGTACTTC.

The genes are TRBV7-9 and TRBJ1-1; TRBD1 aligns across 9 bases. CDR1 is SEHNR and CDR2 is FQNEAQ in the germline V gene (reference sequence). The CDR3 runs 13 residues. After removal of 5 bases from V and 7 bases from J, the junction contained 5 bases not matched to a gene. The CDR3, as DNA: TGTGCCAGCAGCCCTACAGGGGGCGGTGAAGCTTTCTTT. Residues: CASSPTGGGEAFF.

The CDR3 region is CASAFGGTNYGYTF. CDR3 nucleotide sequence: TGCGCCAGCGCCTTTGGGGGGACTAACTATGGCTACACCTTC. The V gene is TRBV5-1, the J gene TRBJ1-2, with D possibly being TRBD1 (5 bases). CDR3 length: 14 residues. Germline CDR1 and CDR2: SGHRS and YFSETQ. V was cut by 7 bases and J by 0 bases, with 13 bases left in between.

As regards this clone: This sample includes further DNA sequences coding for the same CDR3. The chain employs TRBV19 and TRBJ1-6; D gene ambiguous. Germline V gene data show CDR1 as LNHDA and CDR2 as SQIVND (reference sequence). This CDR3 is 14 amino acids long. Deletions cut 2 bases from V and 10 bases from J, with 12 bases between. CDR3 protein: CASSISKSDSPLHF. The CDR3 coding sequence is TGTGCCAGTAGTATATCGAAGAGCGACTCACCCCTCCACTTT.